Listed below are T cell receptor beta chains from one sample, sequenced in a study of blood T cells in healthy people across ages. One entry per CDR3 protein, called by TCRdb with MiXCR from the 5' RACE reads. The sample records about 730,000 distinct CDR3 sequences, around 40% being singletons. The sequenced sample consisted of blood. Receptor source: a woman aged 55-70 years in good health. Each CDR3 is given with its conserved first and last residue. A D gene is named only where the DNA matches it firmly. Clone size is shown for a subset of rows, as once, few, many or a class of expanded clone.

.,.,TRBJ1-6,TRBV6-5,TGTGCCAGCAGTTATCGGGGGGGACCCCTCCACTTT,CASSYRGGPLHF
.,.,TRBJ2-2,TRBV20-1,TGCAGTGCTAGAGAAGAGTCGAAACAGATCGGGGAGCTGTTTTTT,CSAREESKQIGELFF
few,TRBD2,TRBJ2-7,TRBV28,TGTGCCAGCAGACCAGCGGGAAGGAACGAGCAGTACTTC,CASRPAGRNEQYF
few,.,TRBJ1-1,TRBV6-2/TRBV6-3,TGTGCCAGCAGTTACTCATCGCGGGACACTGAAGCTTTCTTT,CASSYSSRDTEAFF
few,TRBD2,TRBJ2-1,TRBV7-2,TGTGCCAGCAGCTTGACTAGCGGGGGTCTCCGTGAGCAGTTCTTC,CASSLTSGGLREQFF
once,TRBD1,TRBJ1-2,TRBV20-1,TGCAGTGCTAGCCCTAATCAGGGGGTCGTCTATGGCTACACCTTC,CSASPNQGVVYGYTF
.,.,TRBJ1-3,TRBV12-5,TGTGCTAGTGGTTTGTCGGGGGGTCCCACCATATATTTT,CASGLSGGPTIYF
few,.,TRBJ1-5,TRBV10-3,TGTGCCATCAGTGAGTCTGGACGGGCCCAGCATTTT,CAISESGRAQHF
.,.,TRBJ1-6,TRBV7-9,TGTGCCAGCAGCATCGATAATTCACCCCTCCACTTT,CASSIDNSPLHF
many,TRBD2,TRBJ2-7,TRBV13,TGTGCCAGCAGCTTAGGCTCTAGCGGGACCTACGAGCAGTACTTC,CASSLGSSGTYEQYF
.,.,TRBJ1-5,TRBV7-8,TGTGCCAGCAGCTTAGTCCACAGGGTACCGGTTTATCAGCCCCAGCATTTT,CASSLVHRVPVYQPQHF
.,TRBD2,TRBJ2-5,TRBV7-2,TGTGCCAGCAGCTGGCCCACCAGCGGGGGAGAGGCCCAGTACTTC,CASSWPTSGGEAQYF
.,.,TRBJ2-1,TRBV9,TGTGCCAGCAAAAACGCTCAGGATGAGCAGTTCTTC,CASKNAQDEQFF
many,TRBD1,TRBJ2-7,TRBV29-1,TGCAGCGTTGTTCGGACAGGGAGCTCCTACGAGCAGTACTTC,CSVVRTGSSYEQYF
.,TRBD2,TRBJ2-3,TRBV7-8,TGTGCCAGCAGCTCTAAGACTAGCGGTAGCCTCACAGATACGCAGTATTTT,CASSSKTSGSLTDTQYF
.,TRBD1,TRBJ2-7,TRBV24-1,TGTGCCACCTTCCGGGTGACAGGGGGCTGTTACGAGCAGTACTTC,CATFRVTGGCYEQYF
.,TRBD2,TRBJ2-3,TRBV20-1,TGCAGTGCTCCCCCCAGCGGGGGGGCAGATACGCAGTATTTT,CSAPPSGGADTQYF
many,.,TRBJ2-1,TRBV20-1,TGCAGTGCTAGAGATGAAAGCGACTACAATGAGCAGTTCTTC,CSARDESDYNEQFF
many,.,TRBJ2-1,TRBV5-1,TGCGCCAGCAGCTTGGGGGTGCAGTCCGGTAATGAGCAGTTCTTC,CASSLGVQSGNEQFF
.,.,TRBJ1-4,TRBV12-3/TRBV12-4,TGTGCCAGCAACTTGGGGCAGGTTGACGAAAAACTGTTTTTT,CASNLGQVDEKLFF
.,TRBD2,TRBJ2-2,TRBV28,TGTGCCAGCAGTTTAGGCGGGAGGAGAACCGGGGAGCTGTTTTTT,CASSLGGRRTGELFF
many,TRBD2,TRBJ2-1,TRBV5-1,TGCGCCAGCAGACCCACGGGACTAGCGAATGAGCAGTTCTTC,CASRPTGLANEQFF
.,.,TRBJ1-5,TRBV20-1,TGCAGTGCTGGACACAGCAAACATAGCAATCAGCCCCAGCATTTT,CSAGHSKHSNQPQHF
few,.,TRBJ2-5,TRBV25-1,TGTGCCAGCAGTCGTTTTCCGACAGATCCTTTTCAAGAGACCCAGTACTTC,CASSRFPTDPFQETQYF
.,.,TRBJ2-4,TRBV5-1,TGCGCCAGCAGCTTGGGAGGGGTGTCGGCGGGTGCAGCCAAAAACATTCAGTACTTC,CASSLGGVSAGAAKNIQYF
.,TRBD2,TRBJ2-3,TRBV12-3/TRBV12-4,TGTGCCAGCGGAAGAGCTAGCGGGAGCGCAGATACGCAGTATTTT,CASGRASGSADTQYF
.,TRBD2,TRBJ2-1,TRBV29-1,TGCAGCGTTGAAGGGCTAGCGGGAGCTGGGGAGCAGTTCTTC,CSVEGLAGAGEQFF
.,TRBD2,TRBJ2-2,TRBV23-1,TGCGCCAGCAGTCAATCCAGGCGTCTAGCGGGGGGACTGAACACCGGGGAGCTGTTTTTT,CASSQSRRLAGGLNTGELFF
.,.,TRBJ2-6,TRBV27,TGTGCCAGCAGTTTATTATCGCCTGGGGCCAACGTCCTGACTTTC,CASSLLSPGANVLTF
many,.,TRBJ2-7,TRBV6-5,TGTGCCAGCAGTTCGACAGGGGAGGGCGAGCAGTACTTC,CASSSTGEGEQYF
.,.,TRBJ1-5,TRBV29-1,TGCAGCGTTGAAGATGGGAGGGCGATCAATCAGCCCCAGCATTTT,CSVEDGRAINQPQHF
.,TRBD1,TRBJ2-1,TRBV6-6,TGTGCCAGCGATACAGGGGGCGATTACAATGAGCAGTTCTTC,CASDTGGDYNEQFF
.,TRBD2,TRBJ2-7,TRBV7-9,TGTGCCAGCAGCACCTCAGCGGGAGAGCCCTACAATGAGCAGTACTTC,CASSTSAGEPYNEQYF
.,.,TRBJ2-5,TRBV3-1,TGTGCCAGCAGCCAAGTTGTTCCAGGGGCGCCCGAAGAGACCCAGTACTTC,CASSQVVPGAPEETQYF
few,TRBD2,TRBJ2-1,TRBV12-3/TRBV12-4,TGTGCCAGCAGTTTGTGGCGGGAGGACAATGAGCAGTTCTTC,CASSLWREDNEQFF
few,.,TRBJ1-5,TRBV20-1,TGCAGTGCTAGGGCCCGGACGAGAGGAGATCAGCCCCAGCATTTT,CSARARTRGDQPQHF
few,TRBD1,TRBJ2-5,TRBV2,TGTGCCAGCAGGGATACAGGGGGGACCCAAGAGACCCAGTACTTC,CASRDTGGTQETQYF
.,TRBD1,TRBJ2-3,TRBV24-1,TGTGTCACCAGGGCTACAGGGGTGGGAGATACGCAGTATTTT,CVTRATGVGDTQYF
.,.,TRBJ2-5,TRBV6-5,TGTGCCAGCAGAGGAGGTCTTTTGGAGACCCAGTACTTC,CASRGGLLETQYF
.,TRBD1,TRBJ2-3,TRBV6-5,TGTGCCAGCAATCCGACAGGGGAAGTAGATACGCAGTATTTT,CASNPTGEVDTQYF
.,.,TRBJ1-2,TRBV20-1,TGCAGTGCTTCCCGGGGGGGCTATGGCTACACCTTC,CSASRGGYGYTF